This section outlines one T cell receptor (beta chain) sequence together with its context. The data stem from a study of blood T cell repertoires in COVID-19. TCRdb's table, derived via immunoSEQ multiplex PCR, lists solely in-frame clones and lacks some. The sample lists a few hundred thousand clones; around 82% were seen once. Trimming removed 5 bases from V and 0 bases from J, with 14 bases in between. This CDR3 region has 16 residues. Germline CDR1 reads LNHDA; CDR2 reads SQIVND (reference sequence). Material: peripheral blood. The sequence derives from a human donor with COVID-19, enrolled during active disease. The donor label of this sample is uncertain. The gene calls are TRBV19 and TRBJ2-1; a weak D match, TRBD2 (6 bases). The CDR3 here is CASSALAPSSYNEQFF. CDR3 DNA sequence: TGTGCCAGTAGTGCCCTAGCGCCGAGCTCCTACAATGAGCAGTTCTTC.